This T cell receptor beta chain was sequenced for a study of shared clonotypes between healthy human individuals. After removal of 1 base from V and 4 bases from J, the junction contained 5 bases not matched to a gene. This CDR3 is 14 amino acids long. Germline V gene sequence: CDR1 GTSNPN, CDR2 SVGIG (reference sequence). Regarding this clone: Antigen specificity is unknown.

Assay used: immunoSEQ multiplex PCR; TCRdb lists only in-frame clones, some missing. The table lists about a million clones, 75% of them singletons. Study-level results: Estimated richness values were generally larger in naive subsets than in memory subsets. Relative to their counterparts shared across all four donors, non-shared clonotypes exhibited diminished generation probabilities. Around 5.4% of naive CD4 clonotypes were common to a handful of donors.

This sequence joins TRBV30 and TRBJ2-3, with 7 positions matching TRBD1. This clonotype was obtained from a man younger than 30 in good health. Sequenced sample: memory CD4+ T cells sorted from blood. The subset: CD45RA-negative fraction. The CDR3 reads CAWSDRGNSDTQYF. The CDR3 DNA reads as TGTGCCTGGAGTGACAGGGGCAACTCAGATACGCAGTATTTT.